The 9 T cell receptor beta chains below all came from one sample that was sequenced in a study of control samples from healthy donors and cancer patients. Repertoires were generated with immunoSEQ multiplex PCR, while TCRdb's copy carries only in-frame clones and drops some. The table has 230,000 or so clones, 85% to 95% seen once. The sequencing sample was made of blood. The receptor source for this set is a man aged 45 to 65 in good health.

This chain connects TRBV27 to TRBJ1-1, with D perhaps matching TRBD1 (5 bases). Germline values: CDR1 MNHEY, CDR2 SMNVEV (reference sequence). V lost 5 bases and J 1 base, leaving 14 bases between the germline ends. CDR3 size: 15 residues. The CDR3 DNA follows: TGTGCCAGCAGTCCCCCAGGGAGGGGGAACACTGAAGCTTTCTTT. Protein sequence: CASSPPGRGNTEAFF.

This clone appeared once. The genes are TRBV18 and TRBJ1-2, with 7 bases matching TRBD1. This CDR3 has 14 residues. CDR1 is KGHSH and CDR2 is LQKENI in the germline V gene. V lost 3 bases and J lost 3; bases outside the gene matches: 4. The DNA of the CDR3 is TGTGCCAGCTCACCTGGGACAGACCACTATGGCTACACCTTC. It specifies CASSPGTDHYGYTF.

This clone was observed a few times. The CDR3 region has the DNA TGTGCCAGCAGCTTAGCGCAGGGCGAGCAGTACGTC. Its protein product is CASSLAQGEQYV. V gene TRBV7-8 combines with J gene TRBJ2-7; possible D gene TRBD1, 5 bases. The CDR3 is 12 amino acids. Trimming cost V 0 bases and J 6 bases, with 6 bases left between them. CDR1 and CDR2 (germline): SGHVS, FQNEAQ.

The chain joins TRBV6-2 or TRBV6-3 to TRBJ2-7, with TRBD1 identical over 7 bases. The CDR3 totals 13 residues. V trimming: 6 bases; J trimming: 2 bases; junction bases outside the gene matches: 4. Germline CDR1 reads MNHEY; CDR2 reads SVGEGT. CDR3 in amino acids: CASSPGQPYEQYF. The DNA for the CDR3 is TGTGCCAGCAGCCCGGGACAGCCCTACGAGCAGTACTTC.

The chain recombines TRBV5-4 with TRBJ1-4, with D maybe TRBD1 (6 bases). The germline CDR1 and CDR2 sequences are SGHNT and YYREEE (reference sequence). The CDR3 totals 15 residues. V was shortened by 3 bases and J by 0 bases, with 9 bases between the two germline ends. The CDR3 nucleotides read TGTGCCAGCAGCTCAGCAGGGGCAACTAATGAAAAACTGTTTTTT. It translates to CASSSAGATNEKLFF.

The chain employs TRBV28 and TRBJ2-3, with D possibly matching TRBD1 (6 bases). This CDR3 has 16 residues. Germline loops: CDR1 MDHEN, CDR2 SYDVKM. V lost 5 bases, J lost 0 bases, and 15 bases lay in between. The CDR3 loop reads CASSHRDIGSTDTQYF. The DNA for the CDR3 is TGTGCCAGCAGTCACCGGGACATAGGAAGCACAGATACGCAGTATTTT.

The chain employs TRBV28 and TRBJ1-2; D might be TRBD1 (5 bases). CDR3 length: 14 residues. Deletions cut 3 bases from V and 0 bases from J, with 8 bases between. The germline V gene has CDR1 MDHEN and CDR2 SYDVKM. CDR3 protein: CASSLGGSNYGYTF. As DNA, the CDR3 is TGTGCCAGCAGTTTGGGGGGATCTAACTATGGCTACACCTTC.

The genes are TRBV6-5 and TRBJ2-5; perhaps TRBD1 as D (6 bases). V lost 6 bases and J lost 9, with 23 bases in between. Germline assignment: CDR1 MNHEY and CDR2 SVGAGI. This CDR3 contains 15 residues. The CDR3 DNA reads TGTGCCAGCAGCCTACGGGACACCCACGCAGGGTCCCAGTACTTC. It translates to CASSLRDTHAGSQYF.

This rearrangement joins TRBV7-3 to TRBJ2-3; TRBD1 matches at 12 bases. In germline, CDR1 is SGHTA, CDR2 FQGTGA. The CDR3 has 16 residues. Germline trimming cut 2 bases from V and 6 bases from J; bases unmatched to any gene: 6. This chain's CDR3 is CASSLFLGTGGDTQYF. For the CDR3, the DNA is TGTGCCAGCAGCTTATTTTTAGGGACAGGGGGCGATACGCAGTATTTT.